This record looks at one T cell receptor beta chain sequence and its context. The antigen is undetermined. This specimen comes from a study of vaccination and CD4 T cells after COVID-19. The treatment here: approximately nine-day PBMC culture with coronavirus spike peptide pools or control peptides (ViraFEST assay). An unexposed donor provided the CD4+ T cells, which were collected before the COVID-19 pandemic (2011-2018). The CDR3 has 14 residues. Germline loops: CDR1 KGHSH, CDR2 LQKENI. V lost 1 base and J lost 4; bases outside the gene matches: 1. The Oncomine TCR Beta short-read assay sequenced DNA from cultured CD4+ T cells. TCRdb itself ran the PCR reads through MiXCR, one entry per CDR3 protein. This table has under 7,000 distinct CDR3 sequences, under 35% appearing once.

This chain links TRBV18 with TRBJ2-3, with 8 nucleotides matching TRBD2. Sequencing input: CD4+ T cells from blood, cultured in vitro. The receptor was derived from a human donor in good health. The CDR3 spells CASSPRAGADTQYF. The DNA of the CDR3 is TGTGCCAGCTCACCACGAGCGGGGGCAGATACGCAGTATTTT.